These 17 T cell receptor beta chains share one sample of origin, sequenced in a study of blood T cells in healthy people across ages (dated by TCRdb to the mid-2010s). Library creation used 5' RACE. Sequenced on an Illumina HiSeq 2500. A second PCR of 7 to 11 cycles was performed with a sample-barcoded 5' primer and a J-beta primer mix. The raw public reads went through TCRdb reprocessing: fastp at Q25, MiXCR clone calling, in-frame beta chains kept. Under each unique CDR3 protein, matching rows form one entry showing the most common genes and DNA. The sample data list about 1,500,000 distinct CDR3 sequences, and 28% of these were observed just once. 6.5% to 8.5% of the sample belongs to the ten largest clones. The sequenced sample consisted of blood. These receptors all stem from a woman in her twenties or thirties in good health.

The V and J genes are TRBV7-9 and TRBJ1-1; D is ambiguous. The germline CDR1 and CDR2 sequences are SEHNR and FQNEAQ (reference sequence). CDR3 length: 15 residues. Trimming pared 7 bases from V and 0 bases from J, leaving 15 bases between. The DNA for the CDR3 is TGTGCCAGCACCCCTTCCTCCCACATGAACACTGAAGCTTTCTTT. Its translation: CASTPSSHMNTEAFF.

This clonotype was observed many times. The germline gene is not matched at one end of the junction; a read error may be the cause. The gene calls are TRBV20-1 and TRBJ2-6; maybe TRBD2 (5 bases). The CDR3 spans 13 residues. From germline, CDR1 is DFQATT and CDR2 SNEGSKA (reference sequence). The CDR3 spells CSARVPGRNVLTF. The DNA for the CDR3 is TGCAGTGCCAGAGTACCGGGAAGAAACGTCCTGACTTTC.

This clonotype was seen more than once but under ten times. This chain joins TRBV5-1 and TRBJ1-2; D not certain. Trimming took 8 bases from V and 3 from J, leaving 11 bases between them. Germline V CDR1 and CDR2: SGHRS, YFSETQ. This CDR3 is built from 12 residues. In DNA, the CDR3 is TGCGCCAGTTTTGAGGCTTACTATGGCTACACCTTC. Translation: CASFEAYYGYTF.

This rearrangement joins TRBV12-3 or TRBV12-4 to TRBJ2-7; 12 nucleotides match TRBD1. The CDR3 consists of 16 residues. With V trimmed by 6 bases and J by 3 bases, 9 bases remained unmatched. The DNA of the CDR3 is TGTGCCAGCAGGGTCGGGACAGGGGGCCGACTCTACGAGCAGTACTTC. Protein sequence: CASRVGTGGRLYEQYF.

The sample holds many counts of this clonotype. This chain links TRBV4-1 with TRBJ1-1; D gene ambiguous. The CDR3 totals 14 residues. Germline lookup yields CDR1 MGHRA and CDR2 YSYEKL. Trimming removed 4 bases at V and 4 bases at J, with 13 bases between. Here the CDR3 reads CASSPLGGGTEAFF. CDR3 nucleotides: TGCGCCAGCAGCCCCCTAGGAGGCGGCACTGAAGCTTTCTTT.

This clonotype was picked up a small number of times. The chain combines TRBV7-6 with TRBJ2-1; D unresolved. The CDR3 runs to 14 residues. The ends were cut back, 3 bases at V and 6 bases at J, with 12 bases in the middle. Germline CDR1 is SGHVS and CDR2 is FNYEAQ. In DNA, the CDR3 is TGTGCCAGCAGCTTCCTGAATCCCGGCAATGAGCAGTTCTTC. Protein: CASSFLNPGNEQFF.

This clonotype was observed at least ten times. As DNA, the CDR3 is TGCAGCGTTGGGGGTAGCGGAAACATTCAGTACTTC. Encoded protein: CSVGGSGNIQYF. The rearrangement links TRBV29-1 to TRBJ2-4, with D maybe TRBD2 (6 bases). Trimming left V 4 bases short and J 6 bases short, with 10 bases between. This CDR3 region has 12 residues. In germline, CDR1 is SQVTM, CDR2 ANQGSEA.

Details on this clonotype: One end of the junction varies from germline; a read error may be responsible. The chain carries TRBV30 and TRBJ2-5; D call uncertain. The CDR3 is 12 residues long. CDR1 is GTSNPN, CDR2 SVGIG, per germline (reference sequence). CDR3 sequence reads: CVWSVWQETQYF. CDR3 sequence (DNA): TGTGTCTGGAGTGTTTGGCAGGAGACCCAGTACTTC. The full variable domain, rest sourced from reference TRBV30 and TRBJ2-5, is SQTIHQWPATLVQPVGSPLSLECTVEGTSNPNLYWYRQAAGRGLQLLFYSVGIGQISSEVPQNLSASRPQDRQFILSSKKLLLSDSGFYLCVWSVWQETQYFGPGTRLLVL.

This clonotype was recorded at least ten times. The chain couples TRBV6-1 to TRBJ2-7; D remains unclear. V was shortened by 1 base and J by 2 bases, with 12 bases between the two germline ends. The length of the CDR3 is 15 residues. The germline V gene has CDR1 MNHNS and CDR2 SASEGT. The CDR3 is CASSEGPQPPYEQYF. CDR3 nucleotides: TGTGCCAGCAGTGAAGGCCCCCAGCCACCCTACGAGCAGTACTTC.

The V gene is TRBV5-1, the J gene TRBJ2-2; TRBD2 might be the D (5 bases). Germline V CDR1 and CDR2: SGHRS, YFSETQ. V was cut by 5 bases and J by 6 bases, with 11 bases left in between. The CDR3 is 13 amino acids. This chain's CDR3 is CASRGREPGELFF. DNA for the CDR3: TGCGCCAGCAGAGGAAGGGAGCCCGGGGAGCTGTTTTTT. Combining the CDR3 with reference TRBV5-1 and TRBJ2-2 gives the whole variable domain KAGVTQTPRYLIKTRGQQVTLSCSPISGHRSVSWYQQTPGQGLQFLFEYFSETQRNKGNFPGRFSGRQFSNSRSEMNVSTLELGDSALYLCASRGREPGELFFGEGSRLTVL.

In its sample, this clonotype was seen many times. The chain recombines TRBV7-9 with TRBJ1-2, with 8 bases lining up with TRBD1. With V trimmed by 3 bases and J by 3 bases, 3 bases remained unmatched. Germline V CDR1 and CDR2: SEHNR, FQNEAQ (reference sequence). This CDR3 is 14 amino acids long. The CDR3 region is CASSFGQGDYGYTF. The CDR3 DNA reads TGTGCCAGCAGCTTCGGACAGGGAGACTATGGCTACACCTTC.

Regarding this clonotype: The junction departs from germline at one end; a sequencing error may be responsible. V usage is TRBV3-1 and J usage is TRBJ2-1, with 10 bases aligning to TRBD2. The CDR3 is made up of 14 amino acids. The V gene's germline CDR1 is LGHDT and CDR2 YNNKEL (reference sequence). The CDR3 region is CASSHPRASGSFVF. CDR3 nucleotide sequence: TGTGCCAGCAGCCACCCGCGGGCTAGCGGGAGTTTTGTCTTC.

The chain couples TRBV13 to TRBJ2-1, with TRBD2 identical over 8 bases. Trimming cost V 7 bases and J 7 bases; bases outside gene matches: 15. The CDR3 spans 16 residues. Per the germline V gene, CDR1 is PRHDT and CDR2 is FYEKMQ (reference sequence). CDR3 sequence: CASNTRWSGSRNEQFF. DNA for the CDR3: TGTGCCAGCAACACCAGATGGAGCGGGAGTAGGAATGAGCAGTTCTTC.

The table lists this clonotype with many counts. V gene TRBV4-3 combines with J gene TRBJ2-6; D remains unclear. The CDR3 covers 19 residues. Germline CDR1 LGHNA, CDR2 YSLEER. Trimming took off 11 bases at V and 3 bases at J, with 29 bases between the two ends. CDR3 sequence reads: CAQMVIRVRVPFGANVLTF. CDR3 nucleotides: TGCGCCCAAATGGTCATTAGGGTTAGAGTACCATTTGGGGCCAACGTCCTGACTTTC.

The chain employs TRBV29-1 and TRBJ2-7; D possibly matches TRBD1 or TRBD2 (6 bases each). Germline CDR1 reads SQVTM; CDR2 reads ANQGSEA. The germline V and J ends were trimmed by 1 base and 4 bases, with 14 bases remaining between them. The CDR3 sequence is 14 residues long. This CDR3 reads CSVEVRGTPYEQYF. The DNA for the CDR3 is TGCAGCGTTGAAGTGAGGGGGACTCCTTACGAGCAGTACTTC.

At least ten counts were recorded for this clonotype. J is TRBJ2-3 and V is TRBV20-1, with a possible D match to TRBD1 (6 bases). Germline CDR1 is DFQATT and CDR2 is SNEGSKA (reference sequence). V gave up 0 bases and J gave up 5 bases, with 18 bases separating them. This CDR3 has 16 residues. CDR3 DNA sequence: TGCAGTGCTAGAGATCGACAGGTTGGATCAAGAGATACGCAGTATTTT. This codes for CSARDRQVGSRDTQYF.

At least ten counts were recorded for this clonotype. The V call is TRBV5-5, the J call TRBJ2-5; 9 bases match TRBD1. Trimming took 2 bases from V and 5 from J; bases not matched to a gene: 10. This CDR3 spans 16 amino acids. Germline loops: CDR1 SGHKS, CDR2 YYEKEE (reference sequence). CDR3 DNA: TGTGCCAGCAGCTTCGGGGGACAGGGTATTTCGGAGACCCAGTACTTC. Its protein is CASSFGGQGISETQYF.